This record concerns one T cell receptor (beta chain) sequence. These data belong to a study of technical replicates of blood from a handful of donors. The method was immunoSEQ multiplex PCR; TCRdb's version includes in-frame clones alone and lacks a portion of them. Of tens of thousands of clones listed, about 91% were seen once; the top ten hold 0.3% to 0.45%. Unmatched junction bases numbered 4, after V lost 3 bases and J lost 0 bases. The CDR3 has 15 residues. CDR1 is SGHTA, CDR2 FQGNSA, per germline. The rearrangement uses TRBV7-2 and TRBJ1-1; 7 nucleotides match TRBD1. This TCR derives from a human donor in good health. The sequencing input was T cells isolated from PBMCs. CDR3 protein: CASSFRQGLNTEAFF. CDR3 nucleotides: TGTGCCAGCAGCTTTCGACAGGGATTGAACACTGAAGCTTTCTTT.